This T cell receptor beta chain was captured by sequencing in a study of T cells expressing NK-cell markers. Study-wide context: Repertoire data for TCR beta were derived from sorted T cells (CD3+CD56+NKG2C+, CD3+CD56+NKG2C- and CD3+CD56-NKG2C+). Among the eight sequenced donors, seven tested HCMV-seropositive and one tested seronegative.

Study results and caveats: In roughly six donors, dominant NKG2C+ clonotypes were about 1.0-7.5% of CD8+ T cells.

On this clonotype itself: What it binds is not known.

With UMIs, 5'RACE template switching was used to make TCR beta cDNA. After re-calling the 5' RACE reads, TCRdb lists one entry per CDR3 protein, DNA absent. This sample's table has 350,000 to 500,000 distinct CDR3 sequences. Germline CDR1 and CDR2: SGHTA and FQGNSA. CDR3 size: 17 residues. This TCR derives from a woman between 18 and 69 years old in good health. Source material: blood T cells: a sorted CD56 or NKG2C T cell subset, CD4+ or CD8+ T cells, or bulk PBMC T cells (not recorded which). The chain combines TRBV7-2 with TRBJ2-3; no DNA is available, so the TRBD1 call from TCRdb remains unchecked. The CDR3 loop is CASSLWGTGIKSDTQYF.